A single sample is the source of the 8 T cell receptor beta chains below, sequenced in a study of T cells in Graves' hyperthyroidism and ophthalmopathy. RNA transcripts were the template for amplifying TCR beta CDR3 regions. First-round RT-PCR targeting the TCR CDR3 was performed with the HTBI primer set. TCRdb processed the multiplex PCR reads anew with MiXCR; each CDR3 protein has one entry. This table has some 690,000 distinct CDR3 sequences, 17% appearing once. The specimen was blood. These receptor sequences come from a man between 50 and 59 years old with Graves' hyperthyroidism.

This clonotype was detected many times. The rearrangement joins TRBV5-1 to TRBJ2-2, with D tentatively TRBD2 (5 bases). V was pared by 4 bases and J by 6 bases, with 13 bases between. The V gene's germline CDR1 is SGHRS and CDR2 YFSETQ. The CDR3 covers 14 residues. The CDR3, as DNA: TGCGCCAGCAGCCCAACCCCACTAGCCGGGGAGCTGTTTTTT. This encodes CASSPTPLAGELFF. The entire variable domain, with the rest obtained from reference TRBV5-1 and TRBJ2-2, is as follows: KAGVTQTPRYLIKTRGQQVTLSCSPISGHRSVSWYQQTPGQGLQFLFEYFSETQRNKGNFPGRFSGRQFSNSRSEMNVSTLELGDSALYLCASSPTPLAGELFFGEGSRLTVL.

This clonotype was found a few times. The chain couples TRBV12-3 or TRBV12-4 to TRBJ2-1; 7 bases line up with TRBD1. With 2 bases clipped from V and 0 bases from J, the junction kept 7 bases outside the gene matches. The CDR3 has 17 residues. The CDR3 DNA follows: TGTGCCAGCAGTTTACCCTGGACAGGAAGCTCCTACAATGAGCAGTTCTTC. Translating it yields CASSLPWTGSSYNEQFF.

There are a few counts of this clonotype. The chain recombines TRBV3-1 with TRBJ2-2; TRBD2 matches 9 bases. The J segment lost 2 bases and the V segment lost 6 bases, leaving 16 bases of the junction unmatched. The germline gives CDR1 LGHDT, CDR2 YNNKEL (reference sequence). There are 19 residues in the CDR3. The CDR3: CASRPGASSGRANTGELFF. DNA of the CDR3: TGTGCCAGCAGACCCGGGGCTAGTAGCGGGAGAGCAAACACCGGGGAGCTGTTTTTT.

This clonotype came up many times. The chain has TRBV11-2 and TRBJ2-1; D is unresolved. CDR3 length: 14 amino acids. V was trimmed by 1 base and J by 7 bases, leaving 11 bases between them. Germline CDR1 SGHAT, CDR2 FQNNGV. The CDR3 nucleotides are TGTGCCAGCAGCTTAGCTTCCTCAGTGAATGAGCAGTTCTTC. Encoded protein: CASSLASSVNEQFF. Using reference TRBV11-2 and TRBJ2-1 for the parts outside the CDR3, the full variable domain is EAGVAQSPRYKIIEKRQSVAFWCNPISGHATLYWYQQILGQGPKLLIQFQNNGVVDDSQLPKDRFSAERLKGVDSTLKIQPAKLEDSAVYLCASSLASSVNEQFFGPGTRLTVL.

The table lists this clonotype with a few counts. In DNA form, the CDR3 reads TGTGCCAGTAAGATTAGCTCTGGGGCCAACGTCCTGACTTTC. It specifies CASKISSGANVLTF. V and J are TRBV19 and TRBJ2-6; D is ambiguous. V was pared by 7 bases and J by 0 bases, with 7 bases between. Per the germline V gene, CDR1 is LNHDA and CDR2 is SQIVND (reference sequence). The CDR3 covers 14 residues.

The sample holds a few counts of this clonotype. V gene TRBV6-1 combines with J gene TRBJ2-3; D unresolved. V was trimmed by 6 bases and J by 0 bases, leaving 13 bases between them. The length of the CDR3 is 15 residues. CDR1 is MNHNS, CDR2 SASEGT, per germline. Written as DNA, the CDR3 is TGTGCCAGCAGGTCAGACGTTATAAGCACAGATACGCAGTATTTT. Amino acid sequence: CASRSDVISTDTQYF.

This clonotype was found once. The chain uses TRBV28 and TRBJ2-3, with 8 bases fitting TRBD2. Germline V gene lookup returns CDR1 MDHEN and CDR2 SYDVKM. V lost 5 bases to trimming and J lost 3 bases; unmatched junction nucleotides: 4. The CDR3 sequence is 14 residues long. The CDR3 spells CASSTGGATDTQYF. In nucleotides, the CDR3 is TGTGCCAGCAGTACCGGGGGGGCGACAGATACGCAGTATTTT.

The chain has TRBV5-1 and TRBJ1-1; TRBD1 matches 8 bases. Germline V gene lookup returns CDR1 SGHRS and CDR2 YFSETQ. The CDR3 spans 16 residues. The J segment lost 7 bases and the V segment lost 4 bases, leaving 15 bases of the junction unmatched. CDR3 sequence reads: CASSLNPGGRGVEAFF. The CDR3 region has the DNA TGCGCCAGCAGCCTCAATCCAGGGGGCAGAGGGGTTGAAGCTTTCTTT.